This T cell receptor (beta chain) was obtained from a study of T-cell memory formation after mild COVID-19. As for the study in general: Largely donor-specific TCR clusters were found.

The study's findings and limits: The finding that pre-infection memory included some responding clones suggested that cross-reactive memory joined. Clones which contracted sat mainly in CM and EM if CD4+, and in EMRA if CD8+.

Of note for this clonotype: Its antigen is as yet unknown.

This CDR3 is 16 amino acids long. Trimming removed 2 bases from V and 11 bases from J; junction bases left unmatched: 17. Germline V gene sequence: CDR1 SGDLS, CDR2 YYNGEE. After 5'RACE with constant-segment primers, TCR alpha and TCR beta cDNA libraries carrying sample barcodes and UMIs were obtained. TCRdb independently ran MiXCR on the 5' RACE reads; one entry per CDR3 protein. The sample holds approximately 570,000 distinct CDR3 sequences, over 15% seen once. Input material: PBMCs or a T cell subset sorted from them (not recorded which). The chain recombines TRBV9 with TRBJ2-3, with 7 nucleotides matching TRBD2. This TCR derives from an adult woman who had mild COVID-19 (a few samples of this study predate the infection). Cell type and time point are not known. In DNA form, the CDR3 reads TGTGCCAGCAGCGTGGGGGGAACGGGGGGATTGGACTTGCAGTATTTT. As protein: CASSVGGTGGLDLQYF.